A single sample is the source of the 5 T cell receptor beta chains below, sequenced in a study of PD-1 blockade in classical Hodgkin lymphoma. As for time point: cycle 4 day 1 (C4D1), after about 6 weeks of nivolumab. Each patient relapsed following autologous stem cell transplantation, and prior brentuximab vedotin exposure differed. Some clones are missing from TCRdb's copy, which holds only in-frame ones; the method was immunoSEQ multiplex PCR. The sample lists some 53,000 clones, 86% occurring once. The source material was peripheral blood mononuclear cells (PBMCs), sampled before the fourth cycle of nivolumab. The receptors shown here come from a human donor with classical Hodgkin lymphoma.

V and J are TRBV6-5 and TRBJ2-7, with D possibly being TRBD1 (5 bases). The CDR3 is made up of 14 amino acids. The germline gives CDR1 MNHEY, CDR2 SVGAGI. Trimming left V 0 bases short and J 4 bases short, with 10 bases between. The CDR3: CASSYSTALYEQYF. CDR3 bases: TGTGCCAGCAGTTACTCGACAGCTCTATACGAGCAGTACTTC.

The CDR3 region is CASSQVTLTDTQYF. The CDR3 DNA reads TGCGCCAGCAGCCAAGTTACACTTACGGATACGCAGTATTTT. The chain uses TRBV4-1 and TRBJ2-3; D gene ambiguous. The CDR3 is made up of 14 amino acids. CDR1 is MGHRA, CDR2 YSYEKL, per germline. Trimming left V 1 base short and J 6 bases short, with 11 bases between.

Only one count was recorded for this clone. This sequence joins TRBV5-8 and TRBJ2-2; tentative D call: TRBD1 (6 bases). CDR1 is SGHTS and CDR2 is YDEGEE in the germline V gene. Trimming took off 6 bases at V and 7 bases at J, with 13 bases between the two ends. The CDR3 spans 13 residues. CDR3 sequence: CASNLRGFGELFF. The DNA for the CDR3 is TGTGCCAGCAACCTCAGGGGTTTCGGGGAGCTGTTTTTT.

CDR3 in DNA: TGTGCCAGTAGTATTAGGGTTAATGAGCAGTTCTTC. Protein sequence: CASSIRVNEQFF. This chain uses TRBV19 with TRBJ2-1; D ambiguous. The CDR3 spans 12 residues. Germline loops: CDR1 LNHDA, CDR2 SQIVND (reference sequence). V lost 3 bases and J lost 7, with 7 bases in between. The full variable domain, rest sourced from reference TRBV19 and TRBJ2-1, is DGGITQSPKYLFRKEGQNVTLSCEQNLNHDAMYWYRQDPGQGLRLIYYSQIVNDFQKGDIAEGYSVSREKKESFPLTVTSAQKNPTAFYLCASSIRVNEQFFGPGTRLTVL.

This chain connects TRBV6-5 to TRBJ2-7; the match to TRBD2 covers 7 bases. The CDR3 is 16 residues long. With V trimmed by 2 bases and J by 0 bases, 7 bases remained unmatched. Germline values: CDR1 MNHEY, CDR2 SVGAGI. The CDR3 sequence is CASSYGGGSSSYEQYF. DNA of the CDR3: TGTGCCAGCAGTTACGGGGGAGGGTCCAGCTCCTACGAGCAGTACTTC.